This TCR beta chain was found in a study of blood T cell repertoires in COVID-19. This table comes from immunoSEQ multiplex PCR, and its TCRdb copy is limited to in-frame clones, with some not included. Of approximately 190,000 clones in the sample, around 84% were seen once. V lost 1 base to trimming and J lost 4 bases, with 14 bases between them. Germline V gives CDR1 MGHRA, CDR2 YSYEKL. The CDR3 has 16 residues. Clinical history reported by participants formed the basis on which cohorts were assigned. The sequence was collected from a woman younger than 45 who had been exposed to COVID-19. V usage is TRBV4-1 and J usage is TRBJ1-5, with D perhaps matching TRBD1 (5 bases). Sequences were obtained from PBMCs or T cells enriched from blood (not recorded which). The CDR3 here is CASSQVLGLPNQPQHF. CDR3 DNA: TGCGCCAGCAGCCAAGTACTGGGGCTACCGAATCAGCCCCAGCATTTT.